The source of this T cell receptor beta chain is a study of T cell responses to AZD1222 COVID-19 vaccine. Comments on this clone: Its antigen is not known.

The V gene's germline CDR1 is SGHDT and CDR2 YYEEEE. The ends lost 1 base at V and 4 bases at J; junction bases unmatched: 5. This CDR3 is built from 15 residues. General study points: Clonal diversity may have been underestimated in mostly white British donors.

The data were produced by immunoSEQ multiplex PCR, yet TCRdb's version contains in-frame clones alone and is incomplete. The repertoire holds 150,000 or so clones, with approximately 92% as singletons. The TCR originated in an adult who received the AZD1222 COVID-19 vaccine. The starting material was peripheral blood, obtained 28 days after the second AZD1222 dose. The chain is built from TRBV5-6 and TRBJ1-1, with TRBD1 matching over 9 bases. CDR3 DNA sequence: TGTGCCAGCAGCTTGTGGGACAGGGATTTCACTGAAGCTTTCTTT. Translating it yields CASSLWDRDFTEAFF.